The clone carrying this T cell receptor (beta chain) has only a few counts. This sample was included in a study of PD-L1 blockade in urothelial cancer. At the level of the study: The median number of T cells present in blood samples was some 140,000.

Specified time point: pretreatment peripheral blood. Pretreatment sampling and on-treatment sampling together yielded between 1 and 8 samples for each patient. Method: immunoSEQ multiplex PCR; TCRdb's copy keeps in-frame clones and lacks some. The data contain about 70,000 clones, roughly 90% of them singletons. This specimen consisted of PBMCs, obtained around atezolizumab (anti-PD-L1) treatment. This sequence was found in a man between 65 and 80 years old with urothelial cancer.

The CDR3 is CASAPWGENYGYTF. CDR3 coding DNA: TGTGCCAGTGCTCCTTGGGGGGAGAACTATGGCTACACCTTC. The gene calls are TRBV2 and TRBJ1-2; perhaps TRBD1 as D (5 bases). V lost 9 bases to trimming and J lost 2 bases, with 16 bases between them. This CDR3 contains 14 residues. Germline V CDR1 and CDR2: SNHLY, FYNNEI.